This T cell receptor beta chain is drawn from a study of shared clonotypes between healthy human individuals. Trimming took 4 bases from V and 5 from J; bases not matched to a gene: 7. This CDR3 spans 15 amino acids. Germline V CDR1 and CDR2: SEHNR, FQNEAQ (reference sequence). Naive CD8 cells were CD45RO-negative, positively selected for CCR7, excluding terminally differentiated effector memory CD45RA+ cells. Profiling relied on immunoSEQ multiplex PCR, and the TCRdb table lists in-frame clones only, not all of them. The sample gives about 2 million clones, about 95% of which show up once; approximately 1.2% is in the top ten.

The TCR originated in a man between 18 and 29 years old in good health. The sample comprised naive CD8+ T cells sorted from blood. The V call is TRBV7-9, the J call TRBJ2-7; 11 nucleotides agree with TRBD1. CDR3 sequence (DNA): TGTGCCAGCAGCTCGGGACAGGGGGAAAGTGACGAGCAGTACTTC. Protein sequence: CASSSGQGESDEQYF.